Shown below are 22 T cell receptor beta chains from a single sample sequenced in a study of blood T cells in healthy people across ages. The second PCR ran about 7 to 12 cycles with a sample-barcoded 5' primer and J-beta primers. TCRdb redid the calling of the 5' RACE reads with MiXCR, one entry per CDR3 protein. The sample shows 500,000 to 700,000 distinct CDR3 sequences, about 30% of them seen only once. The sequencing input was blood. The receptor source for this set is a woman of 80 years or more in good health.

CDR3 nucleotide sequence: TGTGCCAGTAGTATGGGGGACCACTCCTACGAGCAGTACTTC. Its translation: CASSMGDHSYEQYF. The chain links TRBV19 to TRBJ2-7; TRBD1 or TRBD2 may be the D gene (5 bases each). Germline CDR1 is LNHDA and CDR2 is SQIVND (reference sequence). The CDR3 extends over 14 amino acids. V was pared by 3 bases and J by 0 bases, with 9 bases between.

This clonotype was observed a handful of times. One base away lies a much larger clone, so this may be a sequencing read error. The gene calls are TRBV29-1 and TRBJ2-5; 11 nucleotides line up with TRBD1. Gene TRBJ2-7 matches the end of the DNA better, so the J call may be wrong. Germline assignment: CDR1 SQVTM and CDR2 ANQGSEA. The CDR3 has 12 amino acids. The CDR3 reads CGVGQGASEQYF. In DNA form, the CDR3 reads TGCGGCGTTGGACAGGGGGCATCCGAGCAGTACTTC.

In its sample, this clonotype was seen many times. This chain connects TRBV7-8 to TRBJ2-4, with D perhaps matching TRBD1 (6 bases). Germline V gene sequence: CDR1 SGHVS, CDR2 FQNEAQ. This CDR3 contains 17 residues. Trimming took 5 bases from V and 2 from J, leaving 19 bases between them. CDR3 bases: TGTGCCAGCAGCCGATTAGAGTCAGGGGTGACCAAAAACATTCAGTACTTC. It is translated as CASSRLESGVTKNIQYF. The full variable domain, in which reference TRBV7-8 and TRBJ2-4 provide the parts outside the CDR3, is GAGVSQSPRYKVAKRGQDVALRCDPISGHVSLFWYQQALGQGPEFLTYFQNEAQLDKSGLPSDRFFAERPEGSVSTLKIQRTQQEDSAVYLCASSRLESGVTKNIQYFGAGTRLSVL.

This clonotype was seen a handful of times. This sequence joins TRBV9 and TRBJ2-1, with 7 bases fitting TRBD2. Trimming removed 4 bases from V and 6 bases from J; junction bases left unmatched: 10. The CDR3 is 15 amino acids. Germline assignment: CDR1 SGDLS and CDR2 YYNGEE. The CDR3 loop is CASSPLQSGGNEQFF. The DNA for the CDR3 is TGTGCCAGCAGCCCCCTCCAGTCGGGGGGCAATGAGCAGTTCTTC.

There are many counts of this clonotype. The chain is built from TRBV5-6 and TRBJ1-2, with 9 positions matching TRBD1. The CDR3 has 13 residues. The V segment lost 7 bases and the J segment 7 bases; nucleotides outside the gene matches: 8. CDR1 and CDR2 from the germline V gene are SGHDT and YYEEEE. CDR3 bases: TGTGCCAGCCGAAATCCGGGACAGGGTGGCTACACCTTC. Translating gives CASRNPGQGGYTF.

V and J are TRBV12-3 or TRBV12-4 and TRBJ2-2; 8 bases line up with TRBD2. Trimming took 5 bases from V and 4 from J; bases not matched to a gene: 6. The CDR3 consists of 15 residues. The CDR3 spells CASSARGGATGELFF. CDR3 DNA: TGTGCCAGCAGTGCTCGGGGGGGCGCCACCGGGGAGCTGTTTTTT.

The chain recombines TRBV7-2 with TRBJ2-1; D remains ambiguous. V was clipped by 7 bases and J by 8 bases, with 0 bases between them. Germline assignment: CDR1 SGHTA and CDR2 FQGNSA. The length of the CDR3 is 8 residues. CDR3 DNA: TGTGCCAGCAATGAGCAGTTCTTC. Translation gives CASNEQFF.

As concerns this clonotype: A much more abundant neighbour one base away suggests this may be a read error. The chain is built from TRBV3-1 and TRBJ2-5; 8 bases match TRBD1. With V trimmed by 4 bases and J by 7 bases, 11 bases remained unmatched. The CDR3 spans 15 residues. CDR1 LGHDT and CDR2 YNNKEL come from the germline V gene (reference sequence). The CDR3 region has the DNA TGTGCCAGCAGCCTAACAGGGGGAGATTGTGGGACCCAGTACTTC. This translates into CASSLTGGDCGTQYF.

The rearrangement links TRBV4-2 to TRBJ2-2; TRBD2 aligns across 7 bases. V lost 7 bases, J lost 4 bases, and 15 bases stayed unmatched. Germline V gives CDR1 LGHNA, CDR2 YNFKEQ. The CDR3 length is 17 residues. The CDR3 region is CASTHQEGLAATGELFF. The CDR3 DNA is TGTGCCAGCACCCACCAAGAAGGTCTAGCGGCCACCGGGGAGCTGTTTTTT.

The DNA for the CDR3 is TGTGCCAGCAGCTGGGGGGTATCCGGGACAGGGAGTTACGAGCAGTACTTC. This sequence encodes CASSWGVSGTGSYEQYF. This rearrangement joins TRBV7-9 to TRBJ2-7; 9 positions match TRBD1. Germline values: CDR1 SEHNR, CDR2 FQNEAQ (reference sequence). CDR3 length: 17 residues. J was trimmed by 4 bases and V by 4 bases; bases with no gene match: 14.

The V gene is TRBV20-1, the J gene TRBJ2-6; 12 bases map to TRBD1. The V gene's germline CDR1 is DFQATT and CDR2 SNEGSKA (reference sequence). The CDR3 contains 16 residues. With 7 bases clipped from V and 3 bases from J, the junction kept 7 bases outside the gene matches. The CDR3 sequence: CSVPGQGAFGANVLTF. The CDR3 DNA follows: TGCAGTGTTCCGGGACAGGGGGCTTTTGGGGCCAACGTCCTGACTTTC.

This clonotype was seen a handful of times. This chain joins TRBV9 and TRBJ2-7; tentatively, D is TRBD1 (5 bases). Germline CDR1 is SGDLS and CDR2 is YYNGEE. V was clipped by 0 bases and J by 3 bases, with 16 bases between them. The CDR3 contains 16 residues. CDR3 sequence (DNA): TGTGCCAGCAGCGTAGGACCGACAGCCCAAGACTACGAGCAGTACTTC. Amino acids: CASSVGPTAQDYEQYF.

This clonotype was seen many times. This chain uses TRBV20-1 with TRBJ1-2; perhaps TRBD1 as D (5 bases). Per the germline V gene, CDR1 is DFQATT and CDR2 is SNEGSKA (reference sequence). This CDR3 has 12 residues. The V end was cut by 5 bases, the J end by 1 base, with 8 bases between. The CDR3 DNA reads TGCAGTGCTTTCCAGGGTAACTATGGCTACACCTTC. Protein product: CSAFQGNYGYTF.

This clonotype occurred a few times. The chain uses TRBV6-2 or TRBV6-3 and TRBJ1-1; TRBD1 matches 7 bases. CDR1 and CDR2 from the germline V gene are MNHEY and SVGEGT. With 7 bases clipped from V and 4 bases from J, the junction kept 18 bases outside the gene matches. The CDR3 spans 17 residues. CDR3 sequence: CASTPGRGPPRSTEAFF. The CDR3 nucleotides read TGTGCCAGCACCCCTGGAAGGGGGCCGCCAAGGAGCACTGAAGCTTTCTTT.

This clonotype was seen many times. The DNA for the CDR3 is TGTGCCAGCAGACAGGGGTCTTACGAGCAGTACTTC. Its protein is CASRQGSYEQYF. The chain recombines TRBV6-6 with TRBJ2-7; the match to TRBD1 covers 7 bases. The germline gives CDR1 MNHNY, CDR2 SVGAGI (reference sequence). CDR3 length: 12 amino acids. Trimming cost V 6 bases and J 4 bases; bases outside gene matches: 3.

About this clonotype: A read error is possible here, since a much larger clone lies one base away. This chain connects TRBV6-2 or TRBV6-3 to TRBJ1-1, with 8 bases fitting TRBD1. Trimming removed 6 bases from V and 4 bases from J; junction bases left unmatched: 4. The CDR3 spans 13 residues. In germline, CDR1 is MNHEY, CDR2 SVGEGT. CDR3 nucleotide sequence: TGTGCCAGCAGAAGGACAGGGAGCACTGAAGCTTTCTTT. Translating it yields CASRRTGSTEAFF.

This clonotype showed up just a few times. The junction departs from germline at one end; a sequencing error may be responsible. V is TRBV9 and J is TRBJ1-6; unclear D gene. This CDR3 has 14 residues. Germline loops: CDR1 SGDLS, CDR2 YYNGEE. In DNA, the CDR3 is TGTGCCAGCAGCGTGGGCCAGCTTAATTCACCCCCCCACTTT. Protein sequence: CASSVGQLNSPPHF.

The V and J genes are TRBV4-1 and TRBJ1-4; D ambiguous. V was cut by 0 bases and J by 5 bases, with 13 bases left in between. The germline CDR1 and CDR2 sequences are MGHRA and YSYEKL. This CDR3 is 16 amino acids long. CDR3 protein: CASSQDPHGQNEKLFF. The CDR3 DNA sequence: TGCGCCAGCAGCCAAGACCCTCACGGGCAGAATGAAAAACTGTTTTTT.

The table lists this clonotype with a few counts. A junction boundary mismatches the germline segment, possibly from a read error. V usage is TRBV10-3 and J usage is TRBJ2-7; no clear D. Germline values: CDR1 ENHRY, CDR2 SYGVKD. The CDR3 consists of 13 residues. CDR3 DNA sequence: TGTGCCATCAGTGAGCCCCTCTCCTACGAGCGGTACTTC. This gives the protein CAISEPLSYERYF.

This clonotype occurred many times. The chain is built from TRBV7-3 and TRBJ2-3, with D possibly TRBD2 on 6 matching bases. With 5 bases removed from V and 0 bases from J, the gap between germline ends came to 15 bases. The CDR3 has 16 residues. The germline V gene has CDR1 SGHTA and CDR2 FQGTGA. CDR3 residues: CASSPQWGTSTDTQYF. Here the CDR3 DNA reads TGTGCCAGCAGCCCACAGTGGGGGACTAGCACAGATACGCAGTATTTT. The full variable domain, its missing parts supplied by reference TRBV7-3 and TRBJ2-3, is GAGVSQTPSNKVTEKGKYVELRCDPISGHTALYWYRQSLGQGPEFLIYFQGTGAADDSGLPNDRFFAVRPEGSVSTLKIQRTERGDSAVYLCASSPQWGTSTDTQYFGPGTRLTVL.

V and J are TRBV5-1 and TRBJ2-5; TRBD2 aligns across 10 bases. The CDR3 consists of 16 residues. Germline V gene sequence: CDR1 SGHRS, CDR2 YFSETQ. Losses at the gene ends were 3 bases for V and 0 bases for J; bases not matched to a gene: 5. The CDR3 bases are TGCGCCAGCAGCTGGGCTAGCGGGGGAGACCAAGAGACCCAGTACTTC. Its translation: CASSWASGGDQETQYF.

The J gene is TRBJ2-7, the V gene TRBV20-1, with 8 bases aligning to TRBD1. Near its end, the DNA agrees better with TRBJ2-5, so the J call may be wrong. The CDR3 totals 14 residues. CDR1 is DFQATT, CDR2 SNEGSKA, per germline (reference sequence). This CDR3 reads CSAGRDRGAETQYF. For the CDR3, the DNA is TGCAGTGCTGGAAGAGACAGGGGAGCTGAGACCCAGTACTTC.